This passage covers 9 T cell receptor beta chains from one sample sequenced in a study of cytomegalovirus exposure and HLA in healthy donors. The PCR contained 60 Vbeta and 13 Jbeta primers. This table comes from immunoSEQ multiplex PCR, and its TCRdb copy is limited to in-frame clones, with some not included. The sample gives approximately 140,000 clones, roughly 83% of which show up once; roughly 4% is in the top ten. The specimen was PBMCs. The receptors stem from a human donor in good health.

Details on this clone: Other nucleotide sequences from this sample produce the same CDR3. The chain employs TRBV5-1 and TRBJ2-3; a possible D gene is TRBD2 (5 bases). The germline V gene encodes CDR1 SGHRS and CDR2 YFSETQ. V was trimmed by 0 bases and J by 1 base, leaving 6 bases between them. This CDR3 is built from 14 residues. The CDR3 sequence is CASSLAGGTDTQYF. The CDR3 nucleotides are TGCGCCAGCAGCTTGGCCGGGGGCACAGATACGCAGTATTTT.

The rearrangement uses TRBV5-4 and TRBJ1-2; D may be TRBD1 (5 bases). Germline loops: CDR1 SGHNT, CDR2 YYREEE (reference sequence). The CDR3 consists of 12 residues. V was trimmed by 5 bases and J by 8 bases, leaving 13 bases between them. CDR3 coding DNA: TGTGCCAGCAGTGGGGGGATTGAGGGCTACACCTTC. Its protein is CASSGGIEGYTF.

CDR3 residues: CASSTTGTGGNQPQHF. CDR3 DNA sequence: TGTGCCAGCAGCACAACCGGGACAGGGGGCAATCAGCCCCAGCATTTT. The rearrangement uses TRBV27 and TRBJ1-5; TRBD1 matches 10 bases. The CDR3 runs to 16 residues. In germline, CDR1 is MNHEY, CDR2 SMNVEV (reference sequence). Trimming cost V 6 bases and J 2 bases; bases outside gene matches: 7.

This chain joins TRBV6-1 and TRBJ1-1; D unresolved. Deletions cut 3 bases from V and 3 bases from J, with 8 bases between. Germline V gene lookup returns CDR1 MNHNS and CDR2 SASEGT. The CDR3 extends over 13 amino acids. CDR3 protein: CASSDEGHTEAFF. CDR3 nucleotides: TGTGCCAGCAGTGACGAGGGTCACACTGAAGCTTTCTTT.

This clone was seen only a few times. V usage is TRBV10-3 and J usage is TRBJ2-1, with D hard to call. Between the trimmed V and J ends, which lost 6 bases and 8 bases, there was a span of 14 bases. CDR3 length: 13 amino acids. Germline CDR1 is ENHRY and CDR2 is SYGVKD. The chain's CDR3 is CAISPGALDEQFF. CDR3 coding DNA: TGTGCCATCAGCCCCGGAGCTTTGGATGAGCAGTTCTTC.

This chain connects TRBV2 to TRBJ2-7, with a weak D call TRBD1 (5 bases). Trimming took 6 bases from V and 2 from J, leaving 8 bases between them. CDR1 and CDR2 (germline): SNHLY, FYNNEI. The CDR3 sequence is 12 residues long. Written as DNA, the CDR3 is TGTGCCAGCAGACAGGTTACCTACGAGCAGTACTTC. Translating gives CASRQVTYEQYF.

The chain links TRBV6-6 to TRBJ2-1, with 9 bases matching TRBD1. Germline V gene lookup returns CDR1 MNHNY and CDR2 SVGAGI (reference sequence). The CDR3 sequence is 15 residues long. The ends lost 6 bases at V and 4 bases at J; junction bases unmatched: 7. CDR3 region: CASSQDRGIYNEQFF. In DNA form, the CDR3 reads TGTGCCAGCAGCCAGGACAGGGGAATATACAATGAGCAGTTCTTC.

The CDR3 coding sequence is TGTGCCAGCAGCTCCGATGGGACACTAACGGAGACCCAGTACTTC. Translated, it gives CASSSDGTLTETQYF. The chain uses TRBV7-8 and TRBJ2-5; tentative D call: TRBD1 (6 bases). The length of the CDR3 is 15 residues. V dropped 4 bases and J dropped 5 bases, with 17 bases sitting between them. The germline V gene has CDR1 SGHVS and CDR2 FQNEAQ.

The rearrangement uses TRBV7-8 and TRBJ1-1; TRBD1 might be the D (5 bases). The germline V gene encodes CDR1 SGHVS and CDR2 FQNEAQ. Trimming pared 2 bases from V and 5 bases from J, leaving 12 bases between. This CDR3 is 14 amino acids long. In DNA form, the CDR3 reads TGTGCCAGCAGCTTACAGCCAGGGAGGACTGAAGCTTTCTTT. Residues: CASSLQPGRTEAFF.